Listed below are T cell receptor beta chains from one sample, sequenced in a study of identical twins. TCRdb reprocessed the 5' RACE reads with MiXCR, giving one entry per CDR3 protein. The repertoire includes a few hundred thousand distinct CDR3 sequences, around a tenth of them detected once, and roughly 3% sits in the top ten. These data were also filed under a second study, of yellow fever vaccine responses in identical twins.

Sequenced: PBMCs. All receptors derive from a woman between 18 and 29 years old in good health. Each CDR3 is given with its conserved first and last residue. D genes are given only for firm matches. Clone size is not always given. Where it is, it says once, few, many or a class for expanded clones.

clone_size	cdr3_length	j_call	v_call	d_call	cdr3_nt	cdr3_aa
few	14	TRBJ2-1	TRBV10-3	.	TGTGCCATCAGTGAGTCGGCAGGGGCTCGCGAGCAGTTCTTC	CAISESAGAREQFF
.	12	TRBJ1-5	TRBV20-1	TRBD1	TGCAGTCCCGACAGGGGTAAACAGCCCCAGCATTTT	CSPDRGKQPQHF
few	15	TRBJ1-1	TRBV11-2	TRBD1	TGTGCCAGCAGCCTGCGTCTACAGGGGCTGACTGAAGCTTTCTTT	CASSLRLQGLTEAFF
few	13	TRBJ2-7	TRBV2	.	TGTGCCAGCAGTGGTATTGGGGCCTACGAGCAGTACTTC	CASSGIGAYEQYF
few	16	TRBJ2-6	TRBV3-1	.	TGTGCCAGCAGCCAAGTTAGCGGATCTGGGGCCAACGTCCTGACTTTC	CASSQVSGSGANVLTF
.	12	TRBJ2-1	TRBV7-9	.	TGTGCCAGCAGCTTAGATATCGATGAGCAGTTCTTC	CASSLDIDEQFF
few	15	TRBJ2-6	TRBV5-1	.	TGCGCCAGCAGCTTGGGAGGGACCGCTTCCAACGTCCTGACTTTC	CASSLGGTASNVLTF
.	15	TRBJ1-5	TRBV19	.	TGTGCCAGTACCGGGCGGGGGGGCGGCAATCAGCCCCAGCATTTT	CASTGRGGGNQPQHF
.	16	TRBJ2-4	TRBV12-3/TRBV12-4	TRBD1	TGTGCCAGCAGTATAGGGACAGACCTAGCCAAAAACATTCAGTACTTC	CASSIGTDLAKNIQYF
many	15	TRBJ2-1	TRBV3-1	TRBD2	TGTGCCAGCAGGACTACTAGCGGGGTGAACAATGAGCAGTTCTTC	CASRTTSGVNNEQFF
.	14	TRBJ2-5	TRBV7-8	.	TGTGCCAGCAGCTTAGGCGAGCGGCCGGGGGCCCAGTACTTC	CASSLGERPGAQYF
.	11	TRBJ2-3	TRBV29-1	.	TGCAGCGTCTCGAACGCAGATACGCAGTATTTT	CSVSNADTQYF
once	16	TRBJ2-7	TRBV5-4	.	TGTGCCAGCAGCCGGATCAACCCCGCTAGGGTTGACGAGCAGTACTTC	CASSRINPARVDEQYF
.	13	TRBJ2-3	TRBV20-1	.	TGCAGTGCCCCGGGCGGTAGCATGGATACGCAGTATTTT	CSAPGGSMDTQYF
many	14	TRBJ2-1	TRBV20-1	TRBD2	TGCAGTGGGGGGGTGACTAGCGGCTACAATGAGCAGTTCTTC	CSGGVTSGYNEQFF
few	10	TRBJ1-2	TRBV10-3	.	TGTGCCATCAGAAAACTTGGCTACACCTTC	CAIRKLGYTF
many	13	TRBJ2-7	TRBV29-1	TRBD2	TGCAGCGTTGGTAGAGCGGGAACCTACGAGCAGTACTTC	CSVGRAGTYEQYF
.	16	TRBJ2-1	TRBV5-1	.	TGCGCCAGCAGCTTGGTTCCGGCAGATTCCTGGAATGAGCAGTTCTTC	CASSLVPADSWNEQFF
many	13	TRBJ2-7	TRBV7-8	.	TGTGCCAGCAGGGGCGACAGGAACTACGAGCAGTACTTC	CASRGDRNYEQYF
many	16	TRBJ2-1	TRBV7-2	TRBD1	TGTGCCAGCAGCTTAGAAATCGGACAGGGGGCGAATGAGCAGTTCTTC	CASSLEIGQGANEQFF
.	15	TRBJ2-2	TRBV5-1	TRBD2	TGCGCCAGCAGCCTGGAGCGGGGGCGGGCCGGGGAGCTGTTTTTT	CASSLERGRAGELFF
many	17	TRBJ2-1	TRBV4-1	TRBD2	TGCGCCAGCAGCCAAGATAGGATGGCTAGCGGGACACATGAGCAGTTCTTC	CASSQDRMASGTHEQFF
few	12	TRBJ2-7	TRBV20-1	.	TGCAGTGCTGGACCTCCAAGCTACGAGCAGTACTTC	CSAGPPSYEQYF
.	18	TRBJ2-2	TRBV6-2/TRBV6-3	TRBD2	TGTGCCAGCAGTTACACCCTCTTGGCGGGAGAAGACACCGGGGAGCTGTTTTTT	CASSYTLLAGEDTGELFF
few	16	TRBJ2-1	TRBV9	TRBD2	TGTGCCAGCAGCCAGGGAGGGGCCGAGCCCTACAATGAGCAGTTCTTC	CASSQGGAEPYNEQFF
few	17	TRBJ2-7	TRBV6-5	TRBD2	TGTGCCAGCAGTTACCCCACCAGGGGACTAGCCTCCTCTGAGCAGTACTTC	CASSYPTRGLASSEQYF
few	14	TRBJ1-3	TRBV9	TRBD1	TGTGCCAGCAGCGACGGGACAGGAAGAAACACCATATATTTT	CASSDGTGRNTIYF
few	14	TRBJ1-4	TRBV14	TRBD1	TGTGCCAGCAGCCCTCAGGGGGCGGGAGAAAAACTGTTTTTT	CASSPQGAGEKLFF
.	15	TRBJ1-5	TRBV5-4	.	TGTGCCAGCAGTCATGACCCGTATGGGGCTCAGCCCCAGCATTTT	CASSHDPYGAQPQHF
few	12	TRBJ2-2	TRBV2	.	TGTGCCACCAAGGGAAACACCGGGGAGCTGTTTTTT	CATKGNTGELFF
few	16	TRBJ2-7	TRBV5-1	TRBD2	TGCGCCAGCAGCTTGCCGACTAGCGGGCAATTCTACGAGCAGTACTTC	CASSLPTSGQFYEQYF
few	16	TRBJ2-7	TRBV7-2	.	TGTGCCAGCACCCAGCAGTCTCGAGGGGGTACGGTCGAGCAGTACTTC	CASTQQSRGGTVEQYF
few	16	TRBJ2-5	TRBV3-1	.	TGTGCCAGCAGCCATGATAGGGGCCGAAACCAAGAGACCCAGTACTTC	CASSHDRGRNQETQYF
many	16	TRBJ1-3	TRBV15	.	TGTGCCACCAGCAGAGGTTTGGCCGGCTCTGGAAACACCATATATTTT	CATSRGLAGSGNTIYF